The 6 T cell receptor beta chains below were found in one sample sequenced in a study of T-cell memory formation after mild COVID-19. TCRdb called the 5' RACE reads again in MiXCR, with one record for every CDR3 protein. Of 200,000 to 300,000 distinct CDR3 sequences in the sample, roughly 17% are singletons; the top ten hold roughly 21%. Sequencing was performed on PBMCs or a T cell subset sorted from them (not recorded which). The receptors shown here come from a man between 18 and 29 years old who had mild COVID-19 (a few samples of this study predate the infection). Cell type and time point are not known.

The chain links TRBV6-2 or TRBV6-3 to TRBJ1-2, with 8 bases lining up with TRBD1. The CDR3 is 13 amino acids. Germline CDR1 is MNHEY and CDR2 is SVGEGT. After removal of 5 bases from V and 6 bases from J, the junction contained 5 bases not matched to a gene. CDR3: CASSARTGNGYTF. Here the CDR3 DNA reads TGTGCCAGCAGTGCCAGGACAGGGAATGGCTACACCTTC.

This clonotype was counted between two and nine times. The genes are TRBV20-1 and TRBJ2-3; a possible D gene is TRBD1 (7 bases). The CDR3 contains 15 residues. The germline gives CDR1 DFQATT, CDR2 SNEGSKA (reference sequence). With 6 bases removed from V and 1 base from J, the gap between germline ends came to 17 bases. The CDR3 is CSATSGGGGTDTQYF. The CDR3 coding sequence is TGCAGTGCCACCTCAGGGGGAGGAGGCACAGATACGCAGTATTTT.

The rearrangement joins TRBV20-1 to TRBJ2-2; maybe TRBD1 (6 bases). Trimming took 2 bases from V and 4 from J, leaving 11 bases between them. This CDR3 region has 14 residues. CDR1 DFQATT and CDR2 SNEGSKA come from the germline V gene (reference sequence). CDR3 nucleotides: TGCAGTGCTAGACAACAGGGTATCACCGGGGAGCTGTTTTTT. Protein: CSARQQGITGELFF.

As to this clonotype: A much larger clone lies a single base off, so this may be a read error. This rearrangement joins TRBV3-1 to TRBJ1-2; D is ambiguous. Germline CDR1 LGHDT, CDR2 YNNKEL (reference sequence). The CDR3 has 14 residues. CDR3 residues: CASSHSWDDVGHTF. The CDR3 DNA reads TGTGCCAGCAGCCATTCCTGGGATGACGTTGGCCACACCTTC.

This clonotype was found many times. V and J are TRBV20-1 and TRBJ2-7; no clear D. This CDR3 spans 12 amino acids. The germline V gene encodes CDR1 DFQATT and CDR2 SNEGSKA (reference sequence). The V and J ends lost 3 bases and 0 bases respectively, with 6 bases between them. The CDR3 nucleotides read TGCAGTGCTAGTTATAACTCCTACGAGCAGTACTTC. Encoded protein: CSASYNSYEQYF.

The J gene is TRBJ2-3, the V gene TRBV18; no definite D call. The CDR3 loop spans 14 amino acids. CDR1 is KGHSH and CDR2 is LQKENI in the germline V gene. V lost 3 bases and J lost 3, with 10 bases in between. DNA for the CDR3: TGTGCCAGCTCACCGCAGCTTGGAACAGATACGCAGTATTTT. Its protein is CASSPQLGTDTQYF.